The next 29 T cell receptor beta chains were all read from a single sample in a study of graft-versus-host responses after intestinal transplantation. Clones were read by immunoSEQ multiplex PCR, and TCRdb kept only the in-frame ones, dropping some. The data show about 92,000 clones, just over 90% seen once. These receptors have no known antigen. The material was unstimulated CD8+ T cells sorted from spleen or lymph node cells, obtained before intestinal transplant. The receptors here all came from a human donor who received an intestinal transplant.

The chain uses TRBV19 and TRBJ1-5; D ambiguous. CDR3 length: 13 residues. Germline V gene data show CDR1 as LNHDA and CDR2 as SQIVND (reference sequence). V was cut by 5 bases and J by 7 bases, with 12 bases left in between. CDR3: CASSSTTSQPQHF. Written as DNA, the CDR3 is TGTGCCAGTAGTTCCACAACGTCGCAGCCCCAGCATTTT.

The rearrangement joins TRBV9 to TRBJ2-1; tentatively, D is TRBD1 (6 bases). This CDR3 has 14 residues. V lost 2 bases, J lost 8 bases, and 14 bases lay in between. Germline-derived CDR1 and CDR2 are SGDLS and YYNGEE. CDR3 sequence (DNA): TGTGCCAGCAGCGTTTATCAGGGGCGTGATGAGCAGTTCTTC. The encoded protein is CASSVYQGRDEQFF.

The count of this clone is one. The chain carries TRBV5-6 and TRBJ2-5; the D is unclear. Per germline, CDR1 SGHDT and CDR2 YYEEEE. The CDR3 has 13 amino acids. Trimming shortened V by 3 bases and J by 0 bases, and 6 bases separated the two germline ends. CDR3 residues: CASSSGHQETQYF. DNA for the CDR3: TGTGCCAGCAGCTCTGGACACCAAGAGACCCAGTACTTC.

J is TRBJ2-7 and V is TRBV5-5, with TRBD1 identical over 7 bases. This CDR3 has 13 amino acids. Germline trimming cut 4 bases from V and 7 bases from J; bases unmatched to any gene: 8. CDR1 is SGHKS and CDR2 is YYEKEE in the germline V gene (reference sequence). The chain's CDR3 is CASSIKGAREQYF. The CDR3 nucleotides are TGTGCCAGCAGCATTAAGGGGGCGCGAGAGCAGTACTTC.

This chain links TRBV7-6 with TRBJ2-7; D is unresolved. CDR3 length: 14 amino acids. Germline CDR1 is SGHVS and CDR2 is FNYEAQ. V was pared by 2 bases and J by 2 bases, with 10 bases between. The CDR3 DNA follows: TGTGCCAGCAGCTTAATGTGGCCGCCCTACGAGCAGTACTTC. As protein: CASSLMWPPYEQYF.

J is TRBJ1-1 and V is TRBV7-9, with 11 bases aligning to TRBD1. The CDR3 has 17 residues. The V gene end was trimmed by 4 bases and the J gene end by 1 base; junction bases not matched to a gene: 8. CDR1 SEHNR and CDR2 FQNEAQ come from the germline V gene (reference sequence). The CDR3 DNA is TGTGCCAGCAGCTACGGGACAGGGGGGTTGCGGAACACTGAAGCTTTCTTT. Encoded protein: CASSYGTGGLRNTEAFF.

The rearrangement links TRBV11-2 to TRBJ1-3; D is unclear. The CDR3 covers 15 residues. Germline-derived CDR1 and CDR2 are SGHAT and FQNNGV. V gave up 4 bases and J gave up 2 bases, with 12 bases separating them. The CDR3 sequence: CASSSWGSAGNTIYF. The CDR3 DNA is TGTGCCAGCAGCTCATGGGGATCGGCTGGAAACACCATATATTTT.

The rearrangement joins TRBV23-1 to TRBJ1-4, with TRBD1 as a possible D gene (6 bases). TRBV23-1 is an ORF; its function is uncertain. V lost 9 bases, J lost 8 bases, and 19 bases lay in between. CDR3 size: 14 residues. The CDR3 DNA sequence: TGCGCCAGACTGTCTGACGGGGGCGTCGAAAAACTGTTTTTT. Translating it yields CARLSDGGVEKLFF.

The CDR3 DNA follows: TGTGCCAGCAGCCCAGGGCAGGAGACAATATCTGAAGCTTTCTTT. Amino acids: CASSPGQETISEAFF. The genes are TRBV11-2 and TRBJ1-1, with D possibly matching TRBD1 (5 bases). V gave up 5 bases and J gave up 6 bases, with 19 bases separating them. CDR3 length equals 15 residues. Germline V lookup: CDR1 SGHAT, CDR2 FQNNGV.

This clone has only a few counts. This chain connects TRBV6-1 to TRBJ1-2; the D is unclear. The germline V gene has CDR1 MNHNS and CDR2 SASEGT. V lost 3 bases and J lost 0, with 17 bases in between. This CDR3 is 17 amino acids long. The CDR3 DNA reads as TGTGCCAGCAGTGAGGAGAGTACTCTATTAGCTAACTATGGCTACACCTTC. Its protein product is CASSEESTLLANYGYTF.

This rearrangement joins TRBV5-6 to TRBJ2-5, with 9 bases that match TRBD1. The J segment lost 2 bases and the V segment lost 3 bases, leaving 2 bases of the junction unmatched. CDR3 size: 14 residues. The V gene's germline CDR1 is SGHDT and CDR2 YYEEEE. In DNA form, the CDR3 reads TGTGCCAGCAGCTATGACAGGGGGCAAGAGACCCAGTACTTC. It yields the protein CASSYDRGQETQYF.

The genes are TRBV6-5 and TRBJ1-5; D unclear. The CDR3 runs 14 residues. Between the trimmed V and J ends, which lost 6 bases and 0 bases, there was a span of 9 bases. CDR1 is MNHEY, CDR2 SVGAGI, per germline. CDR3 nucleotides: TGTGCCAGCAGCCCATGGCTTAGCAATCAGCCCCAGCATTTT. Its translation: CASSPWLSNQPQHF.

The J gene is TRBJ2-1, the V gene TRBV29-1, with a tentative D call TRBD2 (9 bases). CDR3 length: 16 amino acids. The germline V gene encodes CDR1 SQVTM and CDR2 ANQGSEA. Trimming took 7 bases from V and 4 from J, leaving 23 bases between them. The CDR3 loop is CSGQGAGGLGYNEQFF. The DNA of the CDR3 is TGCAGCGGCCAGGGGGCGGGAGGGCTTGGGTACAATGAGCAGTTCTTC.

This clone was seen a few times. The V and J genes are TRBV4-1 and TRBJ2-1, with D tentatively TRBD1 or TRBD2 (6 bases each). V shed 0 bases and J shed 2 bases, with 11 bases lying between them. Germline values: CDR1 MGHRA, CDR2 YSYEKL. This CDR3 spans 16 amino acids. CDR3: CASSQDLGGPYNEQFF. In DNA, the CDR3 is TGCGCCAGCAGCCAAGATCTTGGGGGGCCCTACAATGAGCAGTTCTTC.

J is TRBJ2-2 and V is TRBV2, with D uncertain. V was trimmed by 3 bases and J by 4 bases, leaving 9 bases between them. Per the germline V gene, CDR1 is SNHLY and CDR2 is FYNNEI. The CDR3 contains 14 residues. CDR3 sequence: CASSDSAGTGELFF. The CDR3, as DNA: TGTGCCAGCAGTGACAGCGCTGGCACCGGGGAGCTGTTTTTT.

The chain links TRBV6-5 to TRBJ2-3, with a weak D call TRBD1 (5 bases). Trimming cost V 4 bases and J 1 base, with 9 bases left between them. CDR1 MNHEY and CDR2 SVGAGI come from the germline V gene. The CDR3 sequence is 14 residues long. The CDR3 sequence is CASSSGWGTDTQYF. CDR3 bases: TGTGCCAGCAGTTCAGGGTGGGGCACAGATACGCAGTATTTT.

This rearrangement joins TRBV6-5 to TRBJ2-7; D gene unclear. CDR1 MNHEY and CDR2 SVGAGI come from the germline V gene. Trimming pared 0 bases from V and 1 base from J, leaving 7 bases between. This CDR3 spans 14 amino acids. The CDR3 bases are TGTGCCAGCAGTTACTCTGGAGCGTCCTACGAGCAGTACTTC. As protein: CASSYSGASYEQYF.

The table lists this clone with a count of one. The chain combines TRBV7-2 with TRBJ2-5; no reliable D call. The V gene lost 5 bases and the J gene lost 7 bases, with 8 bases spanning the gap. The CDR3 is 11 amino acids. Germline lookup yields CDR1 SGHTA and CDR2 FQGNSA. The DNA for the CDR3 is TGTGCCAGCAGCCCGGGTAGGACCCAGTACTTC. Residues: CASSPGRTQYF.

The rearrangement uses TRBV4-1 and TRBJ2-3; the D gene could be TRBD1 or TRBD2 (5 bases each). CDR3 length: 16 amino acids. CDR1 and CDR2 from the germline V gene are MGHRA and YSYEKL. V was trimmed by 3 bases and J by 0 bases, leaving 13 bases between them. CDR3 loop: CASSHLGVDSTDTQYF. The CDR3 DNA reads as TGCGCCAGCAGCCATCTGGGGGTAGATAGCACAGATACGCAGTATTTT.

V usage is TRBV5-1 and J usage is TRBJ1-2; tentatively, D is TRBD1 (5 bases). Deletions cut 1 base from V and 2 bases from J, with 18 bases between. The CDR3 consists of 17 residues. Per germline, CDR1 SGHRS and CDR2 YFSETQ. CDR3 loop: CASSLPRTWTPNYGYTF. The CDR3 DNA sequence: TGCGCCAGCAGCTTGCCGCGGACCTGGACACCCAACTATGGCTACACCTTC.

This clone is judged medium-sized (0.01 to 0.1%). V is TRBV4-1 and J is TRBJ1-4, with D perhaps TRBD1 (5 bases). Deletions cut 0 bases from V and 15 bases from J, with 11 bases between. The CDR3 is made up of 12 amino acids. Germline loops: CDR1 MGHRA, CDR2 YSYEKL. The chain's CDR3 is CASSQDWSGMFF. DNA of the CDR3: TGCGCCAGCAGCCAAGATTGGTCAGGGATGTTTTTT.

The chain is built from TRBV7-6 and TRBJ1-1; no reliable D call. Germline values: CDR1 SGHVS, CDR2 FNYEAQ. Trimming took off 5 bases at V and 0 bases at J, with 10 bases between the two ends. There are 14 residues in the CDR3. The CDR3 bases are TGTGCCAGCAGCCCGGGTTGGATGAACACTGAAGCTTTCTTT. Protein product: CASSPGWMNTEAFF.

The CDR3 loop reads CASRKIYNEQFF. As DNA, the CDR3 is TGCGCCAGCAGGAAGATCTACAATGAGCAGTTCTTC. The chain recombines TRBV10-1 with TRBJ2-1; D ambiguous. The CDR3 totals 12 residues. The germline V gene has CDR1 WNHNN and CDR2 SYGVQD (reference sequence). V was pared by 6 bases and J by 3 bases, with 6 bases between.

This chain connects TRBV5-5 to TRBJ2-3, with TRBD2 matching 7 bases. The CDR3 loop spans 16 amino acids. The ends lost 1 base at V and 3 bases at J; junction bases unmatched: 8. Per the germline V gene, CDR1 is SGHKS and CDR2 is YYEKEE (reference sequence). CDR3 nucleotide sequence: TGTGCCAGCAGCTTGTGGCGGGAGTGGGTAACAGATACGCAGTATTTT. Protein product: CASSLWREWVTDTQYF.

This rearrangement joins TRBV7-9 to TRBJ2-7; 10 nucleotides match TRBD1. Per the germline V gene, CDR1 is SEHNR and CDR2 is FQNEAQ (reference sequence). The trim removed 1 base at V and 3 bases at J, leaving 9 bases unmatched. The CDR3 has 17 amino acids. CDR3 DNA sequence: TGTGCCAGCAGCTTAGGGGGATCGGGACAGGGGTTCTACGAGCAGTACTTC. Its protein product is CASSLGGSGQGFYEQYF.

The table lists this clone with a count of one. The chain uses TRBV25-1 and TRBJ2-6; TRBD1 matches at 8 bases. V lost 11 bases, J lost 0 bases, and 0 bases stayed unmatched. The CDR3 runs to 13 residues. Germline values: CDR1 MGHDK, CDR2 SYGVNS. The CDR3 nucleotides are TGTGCCGGACAGGGCTCTGGGGCCAACGTCCTGACTTTC. Translation gives CAGQGSGANVLTF.

This rearrangement joins TRBV6-1 to TRBJ1-5; D is undetermined. Germline V gene data show CDR1 as MNHNS and CDR2 as SASEGT. CDR3 size: 16 residues. V shed 1 base and J shed 0 bases, with 10 bases lying between them. The CDR3 spells CASSEETSHSNQPQHF. CDR3 in DNA: TGTGCCAGCAGTGAAGAAACGAGCCATAGCAATCAGCCCCAGCATTTT.

The rearrangement uses TRBV29-1 and TRBJ2-7; D not resolved. The V gene's germline CDR1 is SQVTM and CDR2 ANQGSEA. V was trimmed by 4 bases and J by 2 bases, leaving 18 bases between them. The CDR3 totals 15 residues. The DNA for the CDR3 is TGCAGCGTTGGCGGTTTAGGACGGATACCCTACGAGCAGTACTTC. Residues: CSVGGLGRIPYEQYF.

This chain uses TRBV28 with TRBJ1-6; D possibly corresponds to TRBD1 (5 bases). Germline V gene lookup returns CDR1 MDHEN and CDR2 SYDVKM. Trimming took 4 bases from V and 8 from J, leaving 12 bases between them. The CDR3 is made up of 14 amino acids. CDR3 sequence (DNA): TGTGCCAGCAGTTCGGGACTCCTTGATTCACCCCTCCACTTT. It translates to CASSSGLLDSPLHF.